This T cell receptor (beta chain) was sequenced during a study of regulatory T cells in long-lasting Graves disease. According to the study, TCR beta libraries were built with iRepertoire HTBI primers and CDR3-region Arm-PCR. From the multiplex PCR reads, TCRdb called clonotypes with MiXCR, one entry per CDR3 protein. The repertoire consists of almost 350,000 distinct CDR3 sequences, with around 19% occurring once and the leading ten covering 25% to 30%. CDR1 and CDR2 from the germline V gene are MNHEY and SMNVEV (reference sequence). With V trimmed by 4 bases and J by 4 bases, 8 bases remained unmatched. The CDR3 covers 15 residues. Time point: persistent/refractory GD, antithyroid drugs over 5 years with positive TRAb. Construction of the TCR library relied on RNA isolated from PBMCs.

This TCR was sampled from a female donor with Graves disease. Specimen: peripheral blood mononuclear cells (PBMCs), collected when the disease was refractory, from a patient treated with antithyroid drugs. The rearrangement uses TRBV27 and TRBJ2-7, with TRBD2 matching over 9 bases. CDR3 nucleotides: TGTGCCAGCAGTTCCCCAGTAGCGGGAGTATACGAGCAGTACTTC. It is translated as CASSSPVAGVYEQYF.